Detailed here is one T cell receptor (beta chain). This clone showed up just a few times. Its target antigen remains unknown. No clone much larger than this one lies a single base away; base qualities are absent. The library was produced with the immunoSEQ multiplex PCR assay. For the multiplex PCR, a mixture combining 60 forward primers for TCR Vbeta segments and 13 reverse primers for TCR Jbeta segments was used. The CDR3 region of rearranged TCR beta genes was amplified from genomic DNA with a multiplex PCR assay. The amplified TCR beta libraries were sequenced on the Illumina HiSeq System as 87-base-pair reads. Under the source paper's analysis protocol: Across the 670 or so repertoires, a later analysis counted tens of millions of unique TCR beta chains, approximately 10 million of which were shared by at least two donors. Raw reads were error-corrected and collapsed into unique sequences with a nearest-neighbor algorithm that merged closely related sequences to remove PCR and sequencing errors. To assign V, D and J gene segments, CDR3 sequences were aligned to IMGT reference sequences. Each retained sequence needed at least a six-nucleotide match to both a V gene segment and a J gene segment. Rearrangements were classified as productive when the CDR3 lacked stop codons and remained in frame with V and J, and all other rearrangements were classified as non-productive. CDR3 was defined according to IMGT convention as the region running from the second conserved V-encoded cysteine to the conserved J-encoded phenylalanine. Sequences without an unambiguous match to a single V gene segment were excluded from the earlier analysis of 500 to 700 of the donors. In an earlier analysis of some 590 of the donors, V segments were called functional above 56.7% productive rearrangements and were called segregating when the between-donor standard deviation exceeded 5%. To diagnose cytomegalovirus status from the catalog of TCR beta chain sequences, a statistical classification framework was built. V and J gene assignment, in a later analysis, came from comparing TCR nucleotide sequences with IMGT/GENE-DB human TR gene sequences. A later analysis assigned CDR3 sequences and most-parsimonious VDJ recombination scenarios with the TCRdist pipeline. In a later analysis, each TCR beta chain was defined by its CDR3 amino acid sequence together with its V-gene family, and reads without a unique V-gene family were excluded. As a way to deal with suspected cross-contamination and a sequencing artifact, a later analysis dropped 640 or so nucleotide sequences that were highly shared and had low generation probability. In a later analysis, a clonal expansion index was calculated for each public chain from normalized within-repertoire ranks of inferred template counts. In a later analysis, generation probabilities were computed with a VDJ recombination model fitted to out-of-frame rearrangements, and the resulting probabilities were checked against IGoR. A later analysis scored TCR-TCR, TCR-HLA and TCR-CMV co-occurrence with hypergeometric tests, applying a repertoire-size bias correction to TCR pairs. In a later analysis, false discovery rates were estimated by permuting HLA or CMV assignments 20 times. In a later analysis, co-occurring TCRs were grouped using DBSCAN, with TCRdist sequence similarity added in when clustering inside HLA-allele-positive subsets. For co-occurrence clustering, repertoires with fewer than 30,000 or more than 120,000 public chains were excluded, along with 4 to 6 repertoires with anomalous nucleotide sharing. The table comes from immuneACCESS by way of TCRdb, which keeps in-frame sequences with V and J called. Part of the clones is missing from these tables; in studies checked, under half for an unresolved V gene and the rest for unknown reasons. V and J calls and clone size are given by that table; D and trimming were obtained from the DNA. Recorded for this sample are over 150,000 clones; about four fifths of them occurred a single time. In total, the top ten clones hold 7.5% to 9% of the sample.

These data are taken from a study of cytomegalovirus exposure and HLA in healthy donors (dated by TCRdb to 2015 to 2018). About the full investigation: An earlier analysis of 587 of the donors reported approximately 300 Gb of sequence data and 117 million unique TCR beta sequences obtained from about 179 million T cells. The study used immunosequencing to profile the T cell repertoires of several hundred subjects and linked those repertoires to cytomegalovirus serostatus. The number of donors typed differed by locus, with 629-630 for A, B, C, DRB1 and DQB1, roughly 550 for DQA1, approximately 580 for DPA1, and some 470 for DPB1. To decide whether each TCR beta V gene segment behaved as functional or pseudogenic, an earlier analysis of some 600 of the donors relied on high-throughput TCR beta sequencing. The study aimed to test whether signatures of past pathogen exposure could be identified by cataloging public T cell receptors. Rather than using new phenotypic data, the later analysis identified candidate immune exposures from TCR beta sequences and from how often those sequences occurred across donors. High-throughput TCR immunosequencing, statistical association of individual TCRs with disease status, and machine learning were combined to predict cytomegalovirus infection status. Besides the first cohort of about 730 subjects, a separate validation cohort made up of 120 different subjects was used. Donor age, sex, ethnicity and CMV serostatus were compiled alongside the repertoire data. Across some 400 genotyped donors of the cohort, an average of about 240,000 unique TCR beta nucleotide sequences per donor were sequenced, and around 20% of those sequences were non-productive. Among the roughly 390 genotyped donors, under 90% belonged to the genetic ancestry cluster associated with self-reported Caucasian donors. Class I and class II HLA loci were covered by the typing at four-digit resolution. Roughly 310 gigabases of sequencing data and roughly 90 million unique TCR sequences were included in an early release covering under 650 HLA-typed donors. A later analysis re-examined previously published TCR beta repertoires from around 670 donors and added high-resolution HLA genotyping to investigate patterns of TCR occurrence. Roughly 5 DR-DQ haplotypes were handled as single units for association and clustering, since linkage in the cohort was strong. Every repertoire in the discovery cohort had been generated on one and the same sequencing platform. A later genetic analysis took genome-wide SNP genotypes for 398 of the 666 donors and used that subset as a discovery cohort.

What the authors observed across the whole study: According to a later analysis, parvovirus B19, influenza, CMV and Epstein-Barr virus appeared linked to several top co-occurrence clusters. At a false discovery rate of 0.05, a later analysis linked around 17,000 TCR beta sequences to specific HLA alleles. The study gave a list of about 150 TCR beta chains associated with cytomegalovirus. Only TCR beta chains were sequenced in this cohort, and the absence of alpha or paired-chain data limited detectable features. Because counts were too low, roughly 17 rarely observed V segments, including chromosome 9 orphons, were left out of the earlier analysis of some 600 of the donors. A cluster of highly shared sequence variants was judged likely to represent a technical artifact of the sequencing pipeline. Assigning TCR associations to individual alleles was difficult when HLA alleles, especially DR and DQ, strongly co-occurred. Because the 87-base-pair reads could not distinguish some IMGT-functional V segments, including TRBV6-2 and TRBV6-3, those segments were excluded. A few of the identified cytomegalovirus-associated TCR beta chains were confirmed in vitro to be specific for cytomegalovirus antigens. The presence/absence analyses assumed that sequencing depth was roughly uniform across donors, and that assumption may not be true. Because HLA typing was unavailable for some donors at each locus, only the typed subset was used in association tests. Cytomegalovirus status was reported to be diagnosed by the classifier with high specificity and sensitivity in both the original and validation cohorts. The authors suggested that the approach could potentially be extended to other disease states and immunological phenotypes. Most TCR sequences were seen in very few donors, while some public TCRs were found in many individuals. Correlated functional status among segregating V segments might be attributable to linkage disequilibrium, but an unknown experimental factor could not be ruled out. According to a later analysis, most CMV-associated TCR beta chains appeared to be HLA-restricted, and the HLA associations seemed to be driven largely by CMV exposure. V-gene and J-gene trimming of TCR beta chains was associated with a missense DCLRE1C variant in a later genetic analysis, and the association was replicated in an independent cohort. The only immune exposure information available for the cohort was CMV serostatus. In a later analysis, TCR association rates were found to vary across HLA loci, with the most associated TCRs seen for DRB1 alleles and the fewest for HLA-C alleles. Compared with the approximately 670-donor mean, donors in an Asian-associated ancestry cluster had fewer N-insertions in productive TCRs, according to a later genetic analysis. In a later analysis, HLA-associated TCR beta chains showed more clonal expansion and lower generation probabilities than non-associated chains that were equally common. A further reported finding was that TCR beta sequences accurately predicted the HLA-A and HLA-B alleles for most subjects in the first cohort. An earlier analysis of some 590 of the donors showed that most TCR beta V segments appeared in productive rearrangements either about 90% or about 30% of the time, which broadly matched IMGT annotations.

The cohort was made up of 666 healthy bone marrow donors. At the time of sampling, every cohort member was nominally healthy, though immune exposures that went unrecorded were likely present. The donor was CMV seropositive and was included in the group of approximately 300 seropositive cohort members. A peripheral blood sample was provided by each donor, and peripheral blood mononuclear cells were used for TCR beta sequencing. The Qiagen DNeasy Blood Extraction Kit was used to extract genomic DNA from the blood cell samples. V is pruned by 4 bases and J by 3 bases, leaving 5 bases of the junction without a gene match. As encoded in the germline V gene, CDR1 is SGHVS while CDR2 is FNYEAQ. The CDR3 goes from the cysteine to the phenylalanine over 15 residues. The kept DNA is CDR3 alone, 45 bases in frame from the first base.

The specimen was PBMCs. The V and J segments used are TRBV7-6 and TRBJ2-3, and 9 bases in between align with TRBD1. The sequence was obtained from a male donor in good health and CMV-seropositive. The base sequence is TGTGCCAGCAGCTCCGGGACAGGGAGAACAGATACGCAGTATTTT. Translated, it gives CASSSGTGRTDTQYF.